The clone carrying this T cell receptor beta chain showed up just a few times. The protocol was immunoSEQ multiplex PCR, while the TCRdb copy is restricted to in-frame clones and leaves out a portion. This table has under 6,500 clones, about 80% appearing once. The data were taken from a study of blood T cell dynamics during melanoma immunotherapy. Germline CDR1 reads LGHNA; CDR2 reads YSLEER. The CDR3 is 15 residues long. J gave up 4 bases and V 3 bases, and 1 base lay outside the gene matches. Described time point: week 3, after first cycle of checkpoint inhibitor. The starting material was blood, obtained from a patient treated with checkpoint blockade. This TCR was recovered from a human donor with melanoma. Some clones in this sample may be carry-over from other donors' samples. The chain carries TRBV4-3 and TRBJ1-6; 9 nucleotides agree with TRBD1. The CDR3 nucleotides read TGCGCCAGCAGCCAGGACAGGGGTTATAATTCACCCCTCCACTTT. Amino acids: CASSQDRGYNSPLHF.